These 2 T cell receptor beta chains were all obtained from the same sample, sequenced in a study of T cells after yellow fever vaccination. TCRdb processed the 5' RACE reads anew with MiXCR; each CDR3 protein has one entry. The sample holds about 130,000 distinct CDR3 sequences; about 6.2% are singletons and the top ten take under 0.8%. The sample consisted of CD4+ T cells sorted from PBMCs, taken 10 days after the yellow fever booster vaccination. Receptor source: a young man who received the YFV17D yellow fever vaccine.

Many counts were recorded for this clonotype. The chain employs TRBV7-8 and TRBJ2-5; TRBD1 is a possible D gene (6 bases). The germline CDR1 and CDR2 sequences are SGHVS and FQNEAQ. The length of the CDR3 is 16 residues. The V and J ends lost 5 bases and 1 base respectively, with 17 bases between them. The CDR3 coding sequence is TGTGCCAGCAGCCCACAGGGAATAACATCCCAAGAGACCCAGTACTTC. Amino acids: CASSPQGITSQETQYF.

This clonotype was recorded at least ten times. This chain links TRBV6-2 or TRBV6-3 with TRBJ2-4; unclear D gene. The CDR3 is 14 amino acids. Trimming took off 0 bases at V and 6 bases at J, with 9 bases between the two ends. The germline gives CDR1 MNHEY, CDR2 SVGEGT. The CDR3 loop is CASSYSQLVNIQYF. Written as DNA, the CDR3 is TGTGCCAGCAGTTACTCTCAGCTGGTAAACATTCAGTACTTC.